This T cell receptor (beta chain) is drawn from a study of shared T cell receptors in the human thymus. Repertoires were generated with immunoSEQ multiplex PCR, while TCRdb's copy carries only in-frame clones and drops some. The sample has hundreds of thousands of clones; approximately 87% are singletons. Trimming took 2 bases from V and 2 from J, leaving 10 bases between them. Germline V gene data show CDR1 as SGHRS and CDR2 as YFSETQ. This CDR3 is 14 amino acids long. The data also belong to a second study, concerning human thymus T cells. That work states: Thymus tissue for the work was resected from patients undergoing corrective heart surgery. Usage of V and J genes appeared biased in thymic and blood repertoires. Highly overlapping thymic repertoires in unrelated individuals were reported by related research.

The receptor comes from a boy under three years old with a congenital heart defect. V usage is TRBV5-1 and J usage is TRBJ1-1; D may be TRBD1 (5 bases). Sequenced material: thymocytes. The CDR3 reads CASSLRQTNTEAFF. The CDR3 DNA reads TGCGCCAGCAGCTTACGACAGACTAACACTGAAGCTTTCTTT.